This record looks at one TCR beta chain sequence and its context. The target antigen is unknown. This PCR relied on a set of 60 Vbeta primers and 13 Jbeta primers. The repertoire was sequenced with immunoSEQ multiplex PCR; TCRdb's copy has only in-frame clones and lacks some. The sample records approximately 100,000 clones, approximately 80% being singletons. The sample originates from a study of cytomegalovirus exposure and HLA in healthy donors. Overall study findings and caveats: By HLA locus, TCR association rates varied in a later analysis, with DRB1 showing the most and HLA-C the fewest. On later analysis, the bulk of CMV-associated TCR beta chains appeared to be HLA-restricted.

Trimming removed 3 bases from V and 4 bases from J; junction bases left unmatched: 5. There are 14 residues in the CDR3. CDR1 and CDR2 (germline): LNHDA, SQIVND (reference sequence). The source material was PBMCs. The clonotype was recovered from a middle-aged man in good health and CMV-seropositive. The V call is TRBV19, the J call TRBJ1-1; 7 nucleotides agree with TRBD1. The CDR3 sequence is CASSISAGGTEAFF. As DNA, the CDR3 is TGTGCCAGTAGTATCTCGGCAGGGGGCACTGAAGCTTTCTTT.